Listed below are T cell receptor beta chains from one sample, sequenced in a study of OX40 agonist ivuxolimab in advanced cancers. The repertoire was sequenced with immunoSEQ multiplex PCR; TCRdb's copy has only in-frame clones and lacks some. The profile covers some 150,000 clones, with about nine tenths appearing a single time and 1.1% taken by the ten largest. Here the sequenced sample was CD4+ or CD8+ T cells sorted from blood, taken in a trial of the OX40 agonist ivuxolimab. These receptors all come from an adult with an advanced solid tumor such as melanoma, head and neck, liver or kidney cancer. The CDR3 runs from the conserved cysteine through the conserved F or W. D genes are given only for firm matches. The size field is filled for only some rows; it gives once, few, many or a size class.

TRBJ1-3 . TRBV11-2 . CASSRTRSGNTIYF TGTGCCAGCAGCCGGACGCGGTCTGGAAACACCATATATTTT
TRBJ1-1 . TRBV6-5 . CASSYSGTNTEAFF TGTGCCAGCAGTTACTCGGGCACGAACACTGAAGCTTTCTTT
TRBJ2-1 TRBD2 TRBV5-4 . CASSSRLAHSYNEQFF TGTGCCAGCAGTTCCAGACTAGCGCACTCCTACAATGAGCAGTTCTTC
TRBJ2-2 . TRBV28 few CASRGTLNTGELFF TGTGCCAGCAGAGGGACACTAAACACCGGGGAGCTGTTTTTT
TRBJ1-3 TRBD1 TRBV28 . CASSPAGQESSGNTIYF TGTGCCAGCAGTCCCGCCGGACAGGAGAGCTCTGGAAACACCATATATTTT
TRBJ2-1 . TRBV7-9 . CASSAWDPLSYNEQFF TGTGCCAGCAGCGCCTGGGACCCCCTCTCCTACAATGAGCAGTTCTTC
TRBJ2-5 . TRBV4-1 . CASSPGSRETQYF TGCGCCAGCAGCCCCGGGTCTAGGGAGACCCAGTACTTC
TRBJ2-7 . TRBV7-2 few CASSLERFGANRPYF TGTGCCAGCAGCTTAGAGCGGTTTGGCGCAAACAGACCGTACTTC
TRBJ1-1 . TRBV6-1 . CASEEGIYSNTEAFF TGTGCCAGCGAAGAGGGCATCTATTCGAACACTGAAGCTTTCTTT
TRBJ2-7 . TRBV7-9 . CASSLRVYEQYF TGTGCCAGCAGCTTACGCGTCTACGAGCAGTACTTC
TRBJ1-2 . TRBV25-1 . CASSGSGQVNYGYTF TGTGCCAGCAGCGGTTCGGGACAAGTCAACTATGGCTACACCTTC
TRBJ2-1 . TRBV2 . CAGGATPNNEQFF TGTGCCGGAGGAGCTACACCGAACAATGAGCAGTTCTTC
TRBJ1-1 . TRBV7-2 . CASSLGVRTEAFF TGTGCCAGCAGCTTAGGGGTAAGGACTGAAGCTTTCTTT
TRBJ1-1 TRBD1 TRBV7-2 . CASSPVGGQGNTEAFF TGTGCCAGCAGCCCCGTCGGGGGACAGGGAAACACTGAAGCTTTCTTT
TRBJ2-7 TRBD2 TRBV6-1 . CASSENIPGLAALEQYF TGTGCCAGCAGTGAAAACATCCCGGGACTAGCAGCGCTTGAGCAGTACTTC
TRBJ1-2 TRBD1 TRBV12-5 . CASGPGQGLEGYTF TGTGCTAGTGGCCCCGGACAGGGGCTCGAAGGCTACACCTTC
TRBJ2-5 . TRBV27 . CASSPFAAGQRQETQYF TGTGCCAGCAGTCCCTTCGCTGCGGGACAGAGACAAGAGACCCAGTACTTC
TRBJ2-2 . TRBV5-4 . CASSPGSGGVTGELFF TGTGCCAGCAGCCCCGGGTCCGGGGGCGTCACCGGGGAGCTGTTTTTT
TRBJ1-1 . TRBV5-8 . CASDSQYTEAFF TGTGCCAGCGATTCGCAGTACACTGAAGCTTTCTTT
TRBJ1-2 TRBD1 TRBV9 . CASSLSSGTGNGYTF TGTGCCAGCAGCTTATCTTCCGGGACAGGGAATGGCTACACCTTC
TRBJ1-5 . TRBV7-2 . CASSSSGVSNQPQHF TGTGCCAGCAGCTCCAGTGGGGTGAGCAATCAGCCCCAGCATTTT
TRBJ1-5 TRBD1 TRBV18 few CASSPVQGDQPQHF TGTGCCAGCTCACCGGTACAGGGGGATCAGCCCCAGCATTTT
TRBJ1-1 TRBD1 TRBV5-1 . CASSLAPEQGMNTEAFF TGCGCCAGCAGCTTGGCCCCCGAACAGGGGATGAACACTGAAGCTTTCTTT
TRBJ1-5 TRBD1 TRBV7-8 . CASSFTTGGGNQPQHF TGTGCCAGCAGCTTTACGACAGGGGGCGGCAATCAGCCCCAGCATTTT
TRBJ1-4 . TRBV30 . CACLGNEKLFF TGTGCCTGTCTGGGTAATGAAAAACTGTTTTTT
TRBJ1-1 . TRBV7-9 few CASSLTVYFTEAFF TGTGCCAGCAGCTTGACAGTGTACTTCACTGAAGCTTTCTTT
TRBJ2-3 . TRBV5-1 . CASSPWAGSRITDTQYF TGCGCCAGCAGCCCTTGGGCAGGTTCTAGAATCACAGATACGCAGTATTTT
TRBJ2-1 . TRBV29-1 . CSVERSRGNEQFF TGCAGCGTTGAACGGAGTCGGGGCAATGAGCAGTTCTTC
TRBJ2-1 . TRBV28 . CASRTPGHYNEQFF TGTGCCAGCAGGACGCCGGGACACTACAATGAGCAGTTCTTC
TRBJ2-5 . TRBV9 . CASSAFSDPTPETQYF TGTGCCAGCAGCGCGTTTTCCGACCCAACCCCGGAGACCCAGTACTTC
TRBJ1-5 TRBD1 TRBV14 . CASTRTGGGHSNQPQHF TGTGCCAGCACCCGCACAGGGGGCGGTCATAGCAATCAGCCCCAGCATTTT
TRBJ2-5 . TRBV9 . CASSVGVGQTQYF TGTGCCAGCAGCGTAGGAGTAGGCCAAACCCAGTACTTC
TRBJ1-2 . TRBV11-3 once CASSLGPGQGGGYTF TGTGCCAGCAGCTTAGGGCCGGGACAAGGAGGCGGCTACACCTTC
TRBJ2-7 . TRBV15 . CATSRDLDSSYEQYF TGTGCCACCAGCAGAGATCTGGACAGTTCCTACGAGCAGTACTTC
TRBJ2-2 TRBD2 TRBV5-8 . CASSRSGTNTGELFF TGTGCCAGCAGCCGTAGCGGGACGAACACCGGGGAGCTGTTTTTT
TRBJ2-2 . TRBV5-4 . CASTARGRNTGELFF TGTGCCAGCACCGCCAGGGGAAGGAACACCGGGGAGCTGTTTTTT
TRBJ1-2 . TRBV19 . CASSIVGTSPYGYTF TGTGCCAGTAGTATAGTAGGGACCTCCCCATATGGCTACACCTTC
TRBJ2-1 . TRBV2 . CASNAGAIYNEQFF TGTGCCAGCAACGCAGGGGCTATCTACAATGAGCAGTTCTTC
TRBJ2-6 . TRBV7-8 . CASSFSGSGANVLTF TGTGCCAGCAGCTTTAGCGGCTCTGGGGCCAACGTCCTGACTTTC
TRBJ1-5 . TRBV2 few CASRGGDQPQHF TGTGCCAGCAGGGGGGGTGATCAGCCCCAGCATTTT
TRBJ1-2 . TRBV27 . CASSSGTPWDGYTF TGTGCCAGCAGTTCTGGCACACCGTGGGATGGCTACACCTTC
TRBJ2-7 . TRBV2 . CASQQYYEQYF TGTGCCAGCCAACAGTACTACGAGCAGTACTTC
TRBJ1-1 . TRBV7-9 . CASSPPGGRETEAFF TGTGCCAGCAGCCCGCCTGGGGGACGGGAGACTGAAGCTTTCTTT
TRBJ2-3 TRBD2 TRBV7-2 . CASSFRTSGSERTDTQYF TGTGCCAGCAGCTTTCGGACTAGCGGTTCGGAACGCACAGATACGCAGTATTTT
TRBJ2-7 . TRBV9 . CASSVASAGPYEQYF TGTGCCAGCAGCGTAGCTTCTGCTGGCCCCTACGAGCAGTACTTC
TRBJ2-3 . TRBV10-3 . CAITASGTDTQYF TGTGCCATCACGGCTAGCGGCACAGATACGCAGTATTTT
TRBJ2-5 TRBD2 TRBV15 . CATSPRGAGLANLQETQYF TGTGCCACCAGCCCCCGGGGCGCAGGACTAGCTAATCTCCAAGAGACCCAGTACTTC
TRBJ1-5 TRBD1 TRBV7-8 . CASSSGTGRVSNQPQHF TGTGCCAGCAGCTCCGGGACAGGCAGGGTGAGCAATCAGCCCCAGCATTTT
TRBJ1-1 . TRBV19 . CASTHGGLNTEAFF TGTGCCAGTACCCACGGGGGGTTGAACACTGAAGCTTTCTTT
TRBJ2-3 TRBD1 TRBV5-4 . CASRVDRGLGTQYF TGTGCCAGCAGAGTTGACAGGGGGCTTGGTACGCAGTATTTT
TRBJ2-2 TRBD1 TRBV6-5 . CASSSPHTGAGELFF TGTGCCAGCAGTTCCCCCCACACAGGGGCCGGGGAGCTGTTTTTT
TRBJ1-1 TRBD1 TRBV28 . CASSIHSTGGNTEAFF TGTGCCAGCAGTATACACTCGACAGGGGGGAACACTGAAGCTTTCTTT
TRBJ1-5 . TRBV5-1 . CASSVGGGVDQPQHF TGCGCCAGCAGCGTAGGAGGGGGGGTGGATCAGCCCCAGCATTTT